These 23 T cell receptor beta chains came from one sample sequenced in a study of post-analysis software for immune sequencing data. Study-wide results and limits: Controls showed lower frequencies than patients for 5 or 6 TRBV segments, and TRBV5-6, TRBV5-1 and TRBV20-1 were among these.

Their antigens are not known. Every TCR beta cDNA library bore unique molecular identifiers. One entry per CDR3 protein results from TCRdb running MiXCR on the PCR reads. The data show roughly 540,000 distinct CDR3 sequences, approximately 34% seen once. Material for sequencing was blood. The receptors derive from a girl aged 2-17 years with multiple sclerosis.

This clonotype has only a few counts. This chain uses TRBV27 with TRBJ2-1; 12 bases fit TRBD2. The V segment lost 6 bases and the J segment 5 bases; nucleotides outside the gene matches: 5. This CDR3 is built from 15 residues. Germline CDR1 and CDR2: MNHEY and SMNVEV (reference sequence). DNA of the CDR3: TGTGCCAGCAGAGAAGGACTAGCGGGGCACAATGAGCAGTTCTTC. Its protein product is CASREGLAGHNEQFF.

This rearrangement joins TRBV6-6 to TRBJ2-2; D remains ambiguous. V lost 4 bases and J lost 9, with 6 bases in between. CDR1 is MNHNY and CDR2 is SVGAGI in the germline V gene (reference sequence). The CDR3 is 11 amino acids. CDR3 region: CASSFLRELFF. CDR3 sequence (DNA): TGTGCCAGCAGTTTCCTCCGGGAGCTGTTTTTT.

V is TRBV5-1 and J is TRBJ2-1; no reliable D call. The germline CDR1 and CDR2 sequences are SGHRS and YFSETQ. V dropped 4 bases and J dropped 0 bases, with 14 bases sitting between them. The CDR3 runs 16 residues. In nucleotides, the CDR3 is TGCGCCAGCAGCGCGGACGGATTTAGCTCCTACAATGAGCAGTTCTTC. It encodes CASSADGFSSYNEQFF. The full variable domain, in which reference TRBV5-1 and TRBJ2-1 provide the parts outside the CDR3, is KAGVTQTPRYLIKTRGQQVTLSCSPISGHRSVSWYQQTPGQGLQFLFEYFSETQRNKGNFPGRFSGRQFSNSRSEMNVSTLELGDSALYLCASSADGFSSYNEQFFGPGTRLTVL.

The V call is TRBV6-5, the J call TRBJ1-6; 7 nucleotides match TRBD1. CDR3 size: 14 residues. With V trimmed by 6 bases and J by 6 bases, 5 bases remained unmatched. The germline V gene has CDR1 MNHEY and CDR2 SVGAGI. CDR3 residues: CASSRTGLNSPLHF. In nucleotides, the CDR3 is TGTGCCAGCAGCCGGACAGGCCTTAATTCACCCCTCCACTTT.

The chain recombines TRBV10-3 with TRBJ2-6; 11 bases fit TRBD1. V lost 5 bases and J lost 4; bases outside the gene matches: 4. Looked up from germline, CDR1 is ENHRY and CDR2 is SYGVKD. The CDR3 has 16 residues. The chain's CDR3 is CAISPGTGGGANVLTF. The CDR3 nucleotides are TGTGCCATCAGTCCCGGGACAGGGGGGGGGGCCAACGTCCTGACTTTC.

This rearrangement joins TRBV5-1 to TRBJ1-2, with D hard to call. This CDR3 is 14 amino acids long. Germline CDR1 is SGHRS and CDR2 is YFSETQ. V was clipped by 0 bases and J by 4 bases, with 10 bases between them. The CDR3 DNA reads TGCGCCAGCAGCTTGGACTGGTCGCCCTATGGCTACACCTTC. Translation: CASSLDWSPYGYTF.

This clonotype was picked up a small number of times. The chain uses TRBV29-1 and TRBJ2-1, with 8 bases lining up with TRBD2. Germline lookup yields CDR1 SQVTM and CDR2 ANQGSEA. V was pared by 6 bases and J by 12 bases, with 4 bases of the junction left unmatched. This CDR3 is built from 10 residues. CDR3 in amino acids: CSVPGLAQFF. The CDR3 region has the DNA TGCAGCGTCCCCGGACTAGCGCAGTTCTTC.

The chain joins TRBV20-1 to TRBJ2-1, with TRBD2 matching 11 bases. The length of the CDR3 is 16 residues. Per the germline V gene, CDR1 is DFQATT and CDR2 is SNEGSKA (reference sequence). V shed 3 bases, J shed 13 bases, and the junction held 17 bases outside the gene matches. The CDR3 protein is CSASSVAGGPQETQFF. CDR3 DNA: TGCAGTGCTAGCTCCGTAGCGGGGGGGCCACAAGAGACCCAGTTCTTC.

The chain recombines TRBV11-2 with TRBJ2-7, with TRBD2 identical over 16 bases. The J call may be mistaken, given a closer DNA end match to TRBJ2-5. CDR1 is SGHAT and CDR2 is FQNNGV in the germline V gene. The CDR3 has 17 residues. CDR3 in DNA: TGTGCCAGCAGCTTAGGCGGGACTAGCGGGGGGGCATGGACCCAGTACTTC. It translates to CASSLGGTSGGAWTQYF.

This chain's CDR3 is CASSTRQSSYNEQFF. DNA for the CDR3: TGTGCCAGCAGCACGCGACAGAGCTCCTACAATGAGCAGTTCTTC. The chain uses TRBV11-1 and TRBJ2-1, with D tentatively TRBD1 (5 bases). The germline V gene has CDR1 SGHAT and CDR2 FQDESV (reference sequence). This CDR3 has 15 residues. The V gene lost 5 bases and the J gene lost 0 bases, with 11 bases spanning the gap.

This clonotype was found a few times. The rearrangement joins TRBV7-9 to TRBJ2-3; D is possibly TRBD2 (5 bases). CDR1 and CDR2 (germline): SEHNR, FQNEAQ (reference sequence). The CDR3 is 14 residues long. V shed 4 bases and J shed 5 bases, with 13 bases lying between them. The CDR3 region has the DNA TGTGCCAGCAGCTATGGGAGTTTAGGAGATACGCAGTATTTT. Translated, it gives CASSYGSLGDTQYF.

This clonotype has more than one count but fewer than ten. The V call is TRBV29-1, the J call TRBJ2-5; perhaps TRBD1 as D (6 bases). The germline V and J ends were trimmed by 5 bases and 1 base, with 17 bases remaining between them. The CDR3 has 15 residues. The germline V gene encodes CDR1 SQVTM and CDR2 ANQGSEA. In nucleotides, the CDR3 is TGCAGCGTTCTCCGAGCCGAGGACAGCCAAGAGACCCAGTACTTC. Amino acid sequence: CSVLRAEDSQETQYF. The whole variable domain, remainder taken from reference TRBV29-1 and TRBJ2-5, is SAVISQKPSRDICQRGTSLTIQCQVDSQVTMMFWYRQQPGQSLTLIATANQGSEATYESGFVIDKFPISRPNLTFSTLTVSNMSPEDSSIYLCSVLRAEDSQETQYFGPGTRLLVL.

This clonotype has more than one count but fewer than ten. The chain recombines TRBV4-1 with TRBJ2-7; 10 nucleotides align to TRBD1. J was trimmed by 3 bases and V by 2 bases; bases with no gene match: 4. CDR3 length: 15 amino acids. Germline V lookup: CDR1 MGHRA, CDR2 YSYEKL. The CDR3 DNA is TGCGCCAGCAGCCAACCGGGACAGGGGATCTACGAGCAGTACTTC. Translation gives CASSQPGQGIYEQYF.

This clonotype was detected only a few times. This chain links TRBV4-1 with TRBJ2-1; TRBD2 matches 8 bases. This CDR3 is built from 15 residues. V lost 1 base and J lost 8; bases outside the gene matches: 7. Germline V lookup: CDR1 MGHRA, CDR2 YSYEKL. In DNA, the CDR3 is TGCGCCAGCAGCCAAGTCAATCTCGGGGGGGATGAGCAGTTCTTC. Its protein is CASSQVNLGGDEQFF.

This chain joins TRBV5-3 and TRBJ1-1; TRBD1 aligns across 9 bases. TRBV5-3 is known as an ORF, though its function is uncertain. Losses at the gene ends were 3 bases for V and 6 bases for J; bases not matched to a gene: 12. The length of the CDR3 is 16 residues. The CDR3 sequence: CARSSRDRVKFAEAFF. The CDR3 DNA reads TGTGCCAGAAGCTCCCGGGACAGGGTAAAATTCGCTGAAGCTTTCTTT.

A note on this clonotype: The junction departs from germline at one end; a sequencing error may be responsible. This sequence joins TRBV6-2 or TRBV6-3 and TRBJ2-1, with 10 bases identical to TRBD2. CDR1 MNHEY and CDR2 SVGEGT come from the germline V gene. The CDR3 spans 16 residues. CDR3 in amino acids: CASSYGGLAGENGQFF. The CDR3 nucleotides read TGTGCCAGCAGTTACGGTGGTCTAGCGGGGGAAAATGGGCAGTTCTTC.

The count of this clonotype is one. The J gene is TRBJ2-1, the V gene TRBV20-1, with D perhaps matching TRBD1 (6 bases). The length of the CDR3 is 15 residues. With 0 bases removed from V and 7 bases from J, the gap between germline ends came to 16 bases. Germline CDR1 reads DFQATT; CDR2 reads SNEGSKA (reference sequence). CDR3 sequence: CSARDGAGVRNEQFF. The CDR3 DNA is TGCAGTGCTAGAGATGGGGCAGGGGTTAGGAATGAGCAGTTCTTC.

CDR3 coding DNA: TGTGCCAGCAGTCTAGTGGGACAGGGGGTCCGCAAAGATACGCAGTATTTT. Encoded protein: CASSLVGQGVRKDTQYF. The gene calls are TRBV12-3 or TRBV12-4 and TRBJ2-3; 11 bases line up with TRBD1. V trimming: 5 bases; J trimming: 5 bases; junction bases outside the gene matches: 12. This CDR3 region has 17 residues.

This clonotype turned up a few times. The V gene is TRBV20-1, the J gene TRBJ2-5, with D hard to call. V was trimmed by 1 base and J by 5 bases, leaving 11 bases between them. Germline values: CDR1 DFQATT, CDR2 SNEGSKA (reference sequence). The CDR3 runs to 13 residues. CDR3 in DNA: TGCAGTGCTAGAGGAATAGGGTTGGAGACCCAGTACTTC. This codes for CSARGIGLETQYF.

This clonotype was seen a few times. This rearrangement joins TRBV5-1 to TRBJ2-3; 10 bases line up with TRBD2. CDR1 SGHRS and CDR2 YFSETQ come from the germline V gene. After removal of 2 bases from V and 5 bases from J, the junction contained 5 bases not matched to a gene. This CDR3 region has 15 residues. The CDR3 protein is CASSFGLADGDTQYF. The CDR3 region has the DNA TGCGCCAGCAGCTTCGGACTAGCGGACGGAGATACGCAGTATTTT.

In regard to this clonotype: Mismatch with germline at one junction end may stem from a read error. V usage is TRBV12-3 or TRBV12-4 and J usage is TRBJ2-5; perhaps TRBD2 as D (6 bases). The CDR3 runs 15 residues. CDR3 amino acids: CAGSPTRAGRETQYF. DNA for the CDR3: TGTGCCGGCAGTCCCACCCGGGCGGGAAGGGAGACCCAGTACTTC.

Points on this clonotype: One junction end does not reproduce the germline sequence, and a read error may be involved. The V call is TRBV10-3, the J call TRBJ2-3; D is perhaps TRBD1 (5 bases). The CDR3 covers 16 residues. CDR1 is ENHRY, CDR2 SYGVKD, per germline. DNA for the CDR3: TGTGCCGTCAGTGAGTCTCCAGGGAAAGGCGCAGATACGCAGTATTTT. Amino acid sequence: CAVSESPGKGADTQYF.

For this clonotype: The junction shows a germline mismatch at one end, possibly a read error. The V and J genes are TRBV7-3 and TRBJ2-1, with D perhaps matching TRBD1 or TRBD2 (5 bases each). Germline V lookup: CDR1 SGHTA, CDR2 FQGTGA. The CDR3 covers 12 residues. CDR3 residues: CAGSLRGDEQFF. CDR3 DNA: TGTGCCGGCAGCTTGCGAGGGGATGAGCAGTTCTTC.